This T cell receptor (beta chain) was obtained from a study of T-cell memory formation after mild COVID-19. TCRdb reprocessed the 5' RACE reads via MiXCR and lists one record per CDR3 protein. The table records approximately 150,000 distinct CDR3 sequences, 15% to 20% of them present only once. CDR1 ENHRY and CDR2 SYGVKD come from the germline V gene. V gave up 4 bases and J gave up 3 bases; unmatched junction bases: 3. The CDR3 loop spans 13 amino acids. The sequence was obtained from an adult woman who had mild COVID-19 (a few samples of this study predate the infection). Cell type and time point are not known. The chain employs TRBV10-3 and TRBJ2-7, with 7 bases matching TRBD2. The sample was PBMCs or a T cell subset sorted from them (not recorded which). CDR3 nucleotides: TGTGCCATCAGTGCGGGAGGAGGCTACGAGCAGTACTTC. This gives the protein CAISAGGGYEQYF.